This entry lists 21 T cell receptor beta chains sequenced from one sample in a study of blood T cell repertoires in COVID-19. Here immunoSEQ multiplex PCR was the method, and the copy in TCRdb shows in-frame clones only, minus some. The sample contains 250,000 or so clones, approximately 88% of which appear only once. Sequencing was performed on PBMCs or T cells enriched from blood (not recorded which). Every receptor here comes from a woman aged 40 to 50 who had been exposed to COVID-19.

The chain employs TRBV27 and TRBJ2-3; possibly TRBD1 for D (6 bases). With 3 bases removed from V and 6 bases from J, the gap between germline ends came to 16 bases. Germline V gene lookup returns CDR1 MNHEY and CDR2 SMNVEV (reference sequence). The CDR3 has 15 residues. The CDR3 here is CASSFVWQGPDTQYF. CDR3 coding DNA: TGTGCCAGCAGTTTCGTGTGGCAGGGGCCGGATACGCAGTATTTT.

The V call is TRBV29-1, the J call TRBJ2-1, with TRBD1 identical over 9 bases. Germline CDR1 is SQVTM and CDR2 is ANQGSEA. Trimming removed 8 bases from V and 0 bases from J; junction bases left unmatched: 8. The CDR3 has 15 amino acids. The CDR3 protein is CSTDGTGTSYNEQFF. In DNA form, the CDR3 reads TGCAGCACTGATGGGACAGGGACCTCCTACAATGAGCAGTTCTTC.

CDR3: CASSYSRQGVSGYTF. For the CDR3, the DNA is TGTGCCAGCAGTTACTCCCGACAGGGGGTTTCTGGCTACACCTTC. J is TRBJ1-2 and V is TRBV6-5; 9 positions agree with TRBD1. The CDR3 is made up of 15 amino acids. CDR1 and CDR2 (germline): MNHEY, SVGAGI. V gave up 0 bases and J gave up 7 bases; unmatched junction bases: 6.

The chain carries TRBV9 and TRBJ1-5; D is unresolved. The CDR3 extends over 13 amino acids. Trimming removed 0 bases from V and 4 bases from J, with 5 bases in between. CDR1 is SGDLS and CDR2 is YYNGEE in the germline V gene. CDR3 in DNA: TGTGCCAGCAGCGTAGGAGAAAATCAGCCCCAGCATTTT. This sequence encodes CASSVGENQPQHF.

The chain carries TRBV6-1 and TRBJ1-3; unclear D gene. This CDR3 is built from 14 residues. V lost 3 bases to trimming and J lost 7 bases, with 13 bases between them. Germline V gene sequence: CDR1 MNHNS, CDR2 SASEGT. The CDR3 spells CASSDPQRGNTIYF. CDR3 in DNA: TGTGCCAGCAGTGACCCACAACGCGGGAACACCATATATTTT.

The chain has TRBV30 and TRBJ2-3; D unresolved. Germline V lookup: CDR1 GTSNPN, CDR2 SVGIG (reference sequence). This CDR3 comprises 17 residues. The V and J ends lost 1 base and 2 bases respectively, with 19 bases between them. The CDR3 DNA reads TGTGCCTGGAGTGGCATAAACGGCCCAGGCCCCACAGATACGCAGTATTTT. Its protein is CAWSGINGPGPTDTQYF.

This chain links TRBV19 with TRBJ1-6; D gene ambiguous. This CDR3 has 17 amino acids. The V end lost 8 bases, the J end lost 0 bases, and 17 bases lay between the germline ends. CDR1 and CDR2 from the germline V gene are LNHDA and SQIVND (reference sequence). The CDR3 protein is CASSSRERSSYNSPLHF. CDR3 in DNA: TGTGCCAGTTCGTCTCGAGAGAGGAGCTCCTATAATTCACCCCTCCACTTT.

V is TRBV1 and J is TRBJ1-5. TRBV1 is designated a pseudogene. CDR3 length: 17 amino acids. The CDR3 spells CTSSQESLDSGNQPQHF. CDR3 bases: TGCACCAGCAGCCAAGAATCCTTGGACTCAGGCAATCAGCCCCAGCATTTT.

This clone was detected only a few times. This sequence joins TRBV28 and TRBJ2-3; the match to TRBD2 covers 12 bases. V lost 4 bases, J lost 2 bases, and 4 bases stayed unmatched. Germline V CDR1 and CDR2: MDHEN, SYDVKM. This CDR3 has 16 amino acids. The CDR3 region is CASSSGLAGITDTQYF. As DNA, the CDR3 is TGTGCCAGCAGTTCTGGACTAGCGGGAATCACAGATACGCAGTATTTT.

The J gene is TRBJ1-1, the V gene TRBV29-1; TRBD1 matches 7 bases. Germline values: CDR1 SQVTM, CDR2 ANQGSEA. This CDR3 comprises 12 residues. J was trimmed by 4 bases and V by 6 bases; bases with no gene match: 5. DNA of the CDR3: TGCAGCGTCCATAACAGGGGCACTGAAGCTTTCTTT. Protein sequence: CSVHNRGTEAFF.

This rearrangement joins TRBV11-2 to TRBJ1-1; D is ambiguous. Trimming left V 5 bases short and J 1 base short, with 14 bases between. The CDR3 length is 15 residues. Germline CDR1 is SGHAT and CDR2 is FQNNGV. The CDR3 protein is CASSHPVGGNTEAFF. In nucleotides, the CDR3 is TGTGCCAGCAGCCACCCCGTCGGCGGGAACACTGAAGCTTTCTTT.

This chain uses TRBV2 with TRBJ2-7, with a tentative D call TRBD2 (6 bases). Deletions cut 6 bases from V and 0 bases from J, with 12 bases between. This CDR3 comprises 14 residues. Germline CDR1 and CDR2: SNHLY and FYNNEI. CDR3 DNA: TGTGCCAGCAGCTTTTCTAGCGACTCCTACGAGCAGTACGTC. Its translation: CASSFSSDSYEQYV.

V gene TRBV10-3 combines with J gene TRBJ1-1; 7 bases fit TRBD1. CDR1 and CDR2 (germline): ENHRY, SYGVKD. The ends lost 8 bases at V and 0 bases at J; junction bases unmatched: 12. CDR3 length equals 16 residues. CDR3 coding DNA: TGTGCCATCCCCAGGGGGGACAGAGAAATGAACACTGAAGCTTTCTTT. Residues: CAIPRGDREMNTEAFF.

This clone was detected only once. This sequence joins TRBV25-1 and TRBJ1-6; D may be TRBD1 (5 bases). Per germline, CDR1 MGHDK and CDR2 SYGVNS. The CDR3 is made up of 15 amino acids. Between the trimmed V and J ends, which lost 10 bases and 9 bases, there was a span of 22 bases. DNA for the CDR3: TGTGCCACGACCTCGAATGGGGCAGGAATTTCACCCCTCCACTTT. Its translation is CATTSNGAGISPLHF.

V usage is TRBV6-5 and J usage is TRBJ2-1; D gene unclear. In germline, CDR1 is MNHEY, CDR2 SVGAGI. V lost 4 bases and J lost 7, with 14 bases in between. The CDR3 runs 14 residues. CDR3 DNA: TGTGCCAGCAGTTCCGCGGCGCGTAGGAATGAGCAGTTCTTC. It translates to CASSSAARRNEQFF.

The CDR3 sequence is CASSLVVAGNQPQHF. The CDR3, as DNA: TGTGCCAGCAGCTTAGTGGTGGCAGGAAATCAGCCCCAGCATTTT. This chain links TRBV7-8 with TRBJ1-5, with D hard to call. Per germline, CDR1 SGHVS and CDR2 FQNEAQ. Trimming removed 1 base from V and 4 bases from J, with 11 bases in between. There are 15 residues in the CDR3.

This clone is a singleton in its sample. The CDR3 DNA sequence: TGTGCCAGCAGTACTACAGGGATGGGTGGCTACACCTTC. Its protein is CASSTTGMGGYTF. J is TRBJ1-2 and V is TRBV28; D might be TRBD1 (6 bases). This CDR3 spans 13 amino acids. Germline CDR1 is MDHEN and CDR2 is SYDVKM. Between the trimmed V and J ends, which lost 5 bases and 7 bases, there was a span of 14 bases.

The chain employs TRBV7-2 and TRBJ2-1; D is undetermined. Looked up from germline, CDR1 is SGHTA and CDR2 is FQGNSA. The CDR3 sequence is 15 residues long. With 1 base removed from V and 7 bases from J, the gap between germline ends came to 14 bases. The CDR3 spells CASSLVPQDKNEQFF. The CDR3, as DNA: TGTGCCAGCAGCTTAGTACCGCAGGATAAGAATGAGCAGTTCTTC. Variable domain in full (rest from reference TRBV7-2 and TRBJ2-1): GAGVSQSPSNKVTEKGKDVELRCDPISGHTALYWYRQSLGQGLEFLIYFQGNSAPDKSGLPSDRFSAERTGGSVSTLTIQRTQQEDSAVYLCASSLVPQDKNEQFFGPGTRLTVL.

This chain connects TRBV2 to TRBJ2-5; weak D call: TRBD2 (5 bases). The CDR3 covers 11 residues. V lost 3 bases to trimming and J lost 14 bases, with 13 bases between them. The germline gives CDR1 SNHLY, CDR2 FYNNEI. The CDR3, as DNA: TGTGCCAGCAGTGATCGGGATCTCGCTTACTTC. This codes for CASSDRDLAYF.

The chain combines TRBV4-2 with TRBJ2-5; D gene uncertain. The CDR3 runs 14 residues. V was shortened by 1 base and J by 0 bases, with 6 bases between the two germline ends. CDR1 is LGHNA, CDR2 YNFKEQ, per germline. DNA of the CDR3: TGTGCCAGCAGCCAAGCGTACAACCAAGAGACCCAGTACTTC. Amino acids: CASSQAYNQETQYF.

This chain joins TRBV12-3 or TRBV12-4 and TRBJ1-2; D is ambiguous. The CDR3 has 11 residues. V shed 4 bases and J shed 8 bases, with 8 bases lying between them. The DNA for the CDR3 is TGTGCCAGCAGTTCGAGGGAGGGCTACACCTTC. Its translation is CASSSREGYTF.